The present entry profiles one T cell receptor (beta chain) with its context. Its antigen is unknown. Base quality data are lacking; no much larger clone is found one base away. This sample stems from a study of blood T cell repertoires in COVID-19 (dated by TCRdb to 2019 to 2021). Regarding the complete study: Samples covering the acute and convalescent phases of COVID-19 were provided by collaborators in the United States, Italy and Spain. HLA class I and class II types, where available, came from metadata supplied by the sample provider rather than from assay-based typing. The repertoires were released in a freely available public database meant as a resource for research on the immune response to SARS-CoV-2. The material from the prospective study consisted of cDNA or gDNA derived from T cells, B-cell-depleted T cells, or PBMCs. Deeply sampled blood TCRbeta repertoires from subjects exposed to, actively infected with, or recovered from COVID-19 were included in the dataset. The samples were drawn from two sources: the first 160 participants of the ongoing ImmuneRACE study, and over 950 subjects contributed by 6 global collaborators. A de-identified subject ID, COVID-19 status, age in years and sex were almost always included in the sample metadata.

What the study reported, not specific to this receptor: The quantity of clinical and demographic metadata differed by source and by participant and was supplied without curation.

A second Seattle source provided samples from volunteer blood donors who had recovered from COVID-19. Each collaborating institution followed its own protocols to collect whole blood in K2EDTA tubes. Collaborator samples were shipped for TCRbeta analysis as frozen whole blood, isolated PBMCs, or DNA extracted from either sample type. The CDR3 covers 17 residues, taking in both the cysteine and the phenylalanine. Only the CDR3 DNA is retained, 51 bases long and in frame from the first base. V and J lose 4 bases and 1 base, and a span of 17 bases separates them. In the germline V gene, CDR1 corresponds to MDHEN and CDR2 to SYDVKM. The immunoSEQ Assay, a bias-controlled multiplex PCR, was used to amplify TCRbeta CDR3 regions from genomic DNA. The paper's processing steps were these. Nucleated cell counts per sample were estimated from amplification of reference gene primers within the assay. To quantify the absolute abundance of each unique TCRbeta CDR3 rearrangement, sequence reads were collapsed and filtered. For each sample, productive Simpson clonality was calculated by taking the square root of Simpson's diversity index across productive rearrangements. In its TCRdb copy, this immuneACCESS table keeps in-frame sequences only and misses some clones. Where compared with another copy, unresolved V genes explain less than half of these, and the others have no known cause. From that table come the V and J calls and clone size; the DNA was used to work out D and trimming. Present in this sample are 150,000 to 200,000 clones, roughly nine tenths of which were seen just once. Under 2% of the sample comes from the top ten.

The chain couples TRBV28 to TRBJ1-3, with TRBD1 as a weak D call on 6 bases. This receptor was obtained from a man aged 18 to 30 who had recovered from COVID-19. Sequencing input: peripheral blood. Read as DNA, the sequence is TGTGCCAGCAGTTCCCGCGCAACAGGGTGGTCTGGAAACACCATATATTTT. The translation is CASSSRATGWSGNTIYF.